This T cell receptor beta chain was identified in a study of cytotoxic CD8 clonotypes in ibrutinib-treated CLL (TCRdb year 2021). In terms of the full investigation: The cohort included some 14 treatment-naive and about a dozen relapsed/refractory patients; around 17 were IGHV unmutated. Partial responses were observed in roughly 24 patients and complete responses in 2; after a median follow-up of 68 months, remission was maintained in roughly 14 patients and progression was observed in some twelve. Response samples were obtained after a median of around 11 months of treatment, with a range of roughly 6 to 40 months. On average, each sample yielded about 250,000 productive templates and tens of thousands of productive rearrangements. Longitudinal samples were obtainable from 26 of the 86 participants in the trial. Cryopreserved peripheral blood mononuclear cells were obtained before treatment, at response, and at either sustained remission or disease progression. Every sample from remission and from progressive disease was obtained while the patients were still on ibrutinib.

For TCR beta library preparation, about 2 micrograms of genomic DNA were isolated from cryopreserved PBMCs. Longitudinal blood samples from CLL patients on ibrutinib monotherapy underwent high-throughput TCR beta sequencing. Patients were enrolled in a phase 2 open-label single-center ibrutinib monotherapy trial. Each clonotype received, on average, 10x coverage in deep resolution sequencing performed on a MiSeq, where the target depth lay between 1 in 1 million and 1 in 200,000 T cells. The immunoSEQ hsTCRB Kit was used to generate TCR beta libraries. Concerning the study's data processing: ImmunoSEQ Data Assistant and ImmunoSEQ Analyzer were used for data analysis, and V, D and J genes were assigned according to IMGT definitions. Clonality, which ranges from 0 to 1, was calculated as one minus the normalized Shannon entropy of productive rearrangement frequencies. Only overrepresented clonotypes making up at least 0.05% of each patient's repertoire were included in the public clonotype analysis. Some twelve repertoires from age-matched healthy donors, obtained from immuneACCESS, served as clonality controls. What TCRdb holds here is the immuneACCESS table cut down to in-frame rearrangements. Part of the clones is not present; checked against another copy, under half of the missing clones reflect an unresolved V gene, and the others are unexplained. V, J and clone size were drawn from that table, and D and trimming were deduced from the DNA. This sample is represented by approximately 320,000 clones; under 70% of them were singletons. The ten most abundant clones make up just under 6.5% of the sample.

Overall study results and their limits: Public clonotypes were found to be uncommon and were observed to contract or remain stable during treatment; the increase in clonality was shown to reflect expansion of private clonotypes at ibrutinib response. Lymph node repertoires were not examined, and the timing of sampling was not matched between patients in sustained remission and those whose disease progressed. Baseline clonality exceeded that of age-matched healthy donors and correlated strongly with circulating CD8+ T-cell counts. Clonality rose at ibrutinib response, remained stable during sustained remission, and dropped back toward baseline at progression.

Cut back by 3 bases and 1 base, the V and J ends lie 13 bases apart. The germline V gene (reference sequence) yields LNHDA for CDR1 and SQIVND for CDR2. The CDR3 numbers 15 residues from cysteine through phenylalanine. Only CDR3 DNA is held: 45 bases, read in frame from base 1. About this clone itself: This clone's antigen is unknown. No base-level quality is on record; no much larger clone is a single base apart.

The sequencing used PBMCs, collected after 36 months of ibrutinib treatment. This sequence was found in a human donor with chronic lymphocytic leukemia. The chain joins TRBV19 to TRBJ2-7, with TRBD2 as a weak D call on 5 bases. This receptor has the CDR3 CASSIGRGLSYEQYF. The nucleotides read TGTGCCAGTAGTATTGGCCGGGGTCTATCCTACGAGCAGTACTTC.